These 31 T cell receptor beta chains came from one sample sequenced in a study of post-analysis software for immune sequencing data. Their target antigens are unknown. Included in the TCR beta cDNA libraries were unique molecular identifiers. TCRdb redid the calling of the PCR reads with MiXCR, one entry per CDR3 protein. The table shows hundreds of thousands of distinct CDR3 sequences, with just under 30% occurring only once. Broader study findings: Higher frequency in patients than in controls was seen for about five TRBV segments, with TRBV5-6, TRBV5-1 and TRBV20-1 among them.

Specimen: blood. These receptors all stem from a girl aged 5-17 years with multiple sclerosis.

This clonotype has just a few counts. The chain is built from TRBV20-1 and TRBJ2-7; 7 bases match TRBD2. The CDR3 extends over 14 amino acids. Germline CDR1 is DFQATT and CDR2 is SNEGSKA (reference sequence). J gave up 0 bases and V 5 bases, and 7 bases lay outside the gene matches. CDR3 sequence: CSAFRAGFSYEQYF. The CDR3 DNA reads TGCAGTGCTTTCCGAGCGGGGTTCTCCTACGAGCAGTACTTC.

V usage is TRBV12-3 or TRBV12-4 and J usage is TRBJ1-5; D is ambiguous. The length of the CDR3 is 15 residues. Trimming took off 7 bases at V and 2 bases at J, with 15 bases between the two ends. The CDR3 DNA sequence: TGTGCCAGCACCTTGAAGGGAGTCGGCAATCAGCCCCAGCATTTT. Translated: CASTLKGVGNQPQHF.

The chain has TRBV20-1 and TRBJ2-7; 11 nucleotides line up with TRBD2. There are 15 residues in the CDR3. Germline CDR1 is DFQATT and CDR2 is SNEGSKA (reference sequence). V shed 4 bases and J 0 bases; nucleotides not matched to a gene: 5. CDR3 protein: CSAKSGTSGSYEQYF. Here the CDR3 DNA reads TGCAGTGCTAAGTCTGGGACTAGCGGCTCCTACGAGCAGTACTTC.

This clonotype was found a few times. The genes are TRBV7-2 and TRBJ2-5; possibly TRBD2 for D (5 bases). The germline V gene encodes CDR1 SGHTA and CDR2 FQGNSA. The length of the CDR3 is 15 residues. V was trimmed by 2 bases and J by 0 bases, leaving 10 bases between them. CDR3 coding DNA: TGTGCCAGCAGCTTATATGGGAGACACCAAGAGACCCAGTACTTC. This sequence encodes CASSLYGRHQETQYF.

Comment on this clonotype: The junction departs from germline at one end; a sequencing error may be responsible. The J gene is TRBJ2-1, the V gene TRBV6-1; the match to TRBD1 covers 9 bases. Germline loops: CDR1 MNHNS, CDR2 SASEGT. This CDR3 has 13 residues. The CDR3 reads CTSRGQGSGEQFF. The CDR3 DNA is TGTACCAGCAGGGGACAGGGTTCGGGTGAGCAGTTCTTC.

Only a few counts were recorded for this clonotype. J is TRBJ2-1 and V is TRBV13; 12 nucleotides match TRBD2. Germline lookup yields CDR1 PRHDT and CDR2 FYEKMQ (reference sequence). With V trimmed by 4 bases and J by 10 bases, 8 bases remained unmatched. The CDR3 has 15 amino acids. CDR3 nucleotide sequence: TGTGCCAGCAGCTCGGGACTAGCGGGCGCTCTAGAGCAGTTCTTC. It encodes CASSSGLAGALEQFF.

About this clonotype itself: This may be a read error, as it is one base from a much larger clone. V and J are TRBV20-1 and TRBJ2-5; the match to TRBD2 covers 7 bases. In germline, CDR1 is DFQATT, CDR2 SNEGSKA (reference sequence). V shed 0 bases and J 4 bases; nucleotides not matched to a gene: 8. The CDR3 runs to 15 residues. For the CDR3, the DNA is TGCAGTGCTAGAGAGGGAGGGGCGCCTGGAGAGACCCAGTACTTC. Its protein product is CSAREGGAPGETQYF.

This clonotype has more than one count but fewer than ten. This chain uses TRBV11-2 with TRBJ2-7; the D is unclear. Germline values: CDR1 SGHAT, CDR2 FQNNGV. Trimming took 1 base from V and 5 from J, leaving 12 bases between them. This CDR3 comprises 14 residues. The CDR3 loop reads CASSLGGTTNEQYF. For the CDR3, the DNA is TGTGCCAGCAGCTTAGGAGGAACGACGAACGAGCAGTACTTC.

The rearrangement uses TRBV29-1 and TRBJ1-1; D remains unclear. The CDR3 contains 14 residues. V gave up 4 bases and J gave up 5 bases, with 17 bases separating them. Looked up from germline, CDR1 is SQVTM and CDR2 is ANQGSEA. The CDR3 region has the DNA TGCAGCGTTGCTCGTGGGTTACTGGATACTGAAGCTTTCTTT. As protein: CSVARGLLDTEAFF.

In this sample, this clonotype turned up a few times. J is TRBJ2-1 and V is TRBV20-1, with 7 bases fitting TRBD1. The CDR3 has 13 residues. The germline V gene encodes CDR1 DFQATT and CDR2 SNEGSKA (reference sequence). Unmatched junction bases numbered 6, after V lost 5 bases and J lost 5 bases. The CDR3 here is CSAARDSNNEQFF. The CDR3 nucleotides read TGCAGTGCTGCCCGGGACAGCAACAATGAGCAGTTCTTC.

The rearrangement joins TRBV7-2 to TRBJ2-4; 7 bases are shared with TRBD1. V was pared by 2 bases and J by 0 bases, with 19 bases of the junction left unmatched. From germline, CDR1 is SGHTA and CDR2 FQGNSA. This CDR3 is built from 21 residues. CDR3 bases: TGTGCCAGCAGCTTATCGGGTCGCTGGGACAGCAAACTACTAGCCAAAAACATTCAGTACTTC. It specifies CASSLSGRWDSKLLAKNIQYF.

This clonotype was counted only a few times. V gene TRBV5-4 combines with J gene TRBJ2-1; 10 bases fit TRBD2. This CDR3 contains 15 residues. The germline V gene has CDR1 SGHNT and CDR2 YYREEE (reference sequence). V dropped 4 bases and J dropped 6; count of bases not matched to a gene: 7. The chain's CDR3 is CASSTSGGVTNEQFF. The CDR3 DNA reads as TGTGCCAGCAGCACAAGCGGGGGGGTCACCAATGAGCAGTTCTTC.

The V gene is TRBV6-6, the J gene TRBJ2-7; D possibly corresponds to TRBD2 (5 bases). The V and J ends lost 6 bases and 4 bases respectively, with 13 bases between them. Germline V gene lookup returns CDR1 MNHNY and CDR2 SVGAGI (reference sequence). The CDR3 covers 13 residues. CDR3 loop: CASRESGEYEQYF. DNA of the CDR3: TGTGCCAGCAGGGAGTCCGGGGAATACGAGCAGTACTTC.

This clonotype was counted only a few times. This chain links TRBV3-1 with TRBJ2-3, with TRBD2 matching 9 bases. Looked up from germline, CDR1 is LGHDT and CDR2 is YNNKEL (reference sequence). The CDR3 runs to 15 residues. V lost 5 bases, J lost 1 base, and 4 bases stayed unmatched. CDR3 region: CASSWRLAGTDTQYF. The CDR3, as DNA: TGTGCCAGCAGCTGGAGACTAGCGGGCACAGATACGCAGTATTTT.

The chain recombines TRBV7-8 with TRBJ2-2; weak D call: TRBD2 (7 bases). The germline CDR1 and CDR2 sequences are SGHVS and FQNEAQ. CDR3 size: 15 residues. V was shortened by 5 bases and J by 6 bases, with 16 bases between the two germline ends. CDR3 nucleotide sequence: TGTGCCAGCAGCACCCGTAGGGGGGGCGCCGGGGAGCTGTTTTTT. Residues: CASSTRRGGAGELFF.

The sample holds many counts of this clonotype. The chain uses TRBV7-2 and TRBJ1-2, with D tentatively TRBD1 (6 bases). The CDR3 has 13 amino acids. The V and J ends lost 1 base and 6 bases respectively, with 9 bases between them. Germline CDR1 reads SGHTA; CDR2 reads FQGNSA. The CDR3 protein is CASSLGGRDGYTF. CDR3 coding DNA: TGTGCCAGCAGCTTAGGGGGGCGCGATGGCTACACCTTC.

This clonotype has just a few counts. V gene TRBV6-6 combines with J gene TRBJ2-1; the match to TRBD2 covers 8 bases. The CDR3 has 15 amino acids. Germline V gene lookup returns CDR1 MNHNY and CDR2 SVGAGI (reference sequence). J gave up 6 bases and V 5 bases, and 9 bases lay outside the gene matches. CDR3 DNA: TGTGCCAGCAGTCTACGGGAGGGGTCCGTCAATGAGCAGTTCTTC. This sequence encodes CASSLREGSVNEQFF.

The V call is TRBV10-2, the J call TRBJ2-3; TRBD1 agrees at 8 bases. With V trimmed by 3 bases and J by 4 bases, 3 bases remained unmatched. This CDR3 contains 14 residues. Germline loops: CDR1 WSHSY, CDR2 SAAADI. The CDR3 here is CASSDRGPADTQYF. As DNA, the CDR3 is TGCGCCAGCAGTGACAGGGGGCCAGCAGATACGCAGTATTTT.

This chain joins TRBV5-1 and TRBJ2-3, with TRBD2 identical over 8 bases. V dropped 5 bases and J dropped 2; count of bases not matched to a gene: 10. Germline values: CDR1 SGHRS, CDR2 YFSETQ. The CDR3 extends over 16 amino acids. The CDR3 region is CASSPDATSATDTQYF. In DNA form, the CDR3 reads TGCGCCAGCAGTCCTGACGCGACTAGCGCCACAGATACGCAGTATTTT.

The chain employs TRBV5-1 and TRBJ2-3; D may be TRBD1 or TRBD2 (6 bases each). This CDR3 is built from 16 residues. Trimming left V 4 bases short and J 4 bases short, with 19 bases between. CDR1 and CDR2 from the germline V gene are SGHRS and YFSETQ. The DNA of the CDR3 is TGCGCCAGCAGCCCCGACGGGGGCAGGGCGGCAGATACGCAGTATTTT. Residues: CASSPDGGRAADTQYF.

This clonotype was detected only a few times. V gene TRBV15 combines with J gene TRBJ1-2; 11 nucleotides line up with TRBD1. This CDR3 contains 17 residues. The V gene end was trimmed by 3 bases and the J gene end by 5 bases; junction bases not matched to a gene: 11. Germline CDR1 reads LNHNV; CDR2 reads YYDKDF (reference sequence). CDR3 in amino acids: CATSSTGTGGVLYGYTF. The CDR3 bases are TGTGCCACCAGCAGTACCGGGACAGGGGGTGTACTATATGGCTACACCTTC.

The CDR3 sequence: CASRPTSGGYYTWELFF. The CDR3 DNA is TGCGCCAGCAGGCCGACTAGCGGGGGATACTATACGTGGGAGCTGTTTTTT. The V gene is TRBV5-1, the J gene TRBJ2-2; 12 positions agree with TRBD2. From germline, CDR1 is SGHRS and CDR2 YFSETQ. The CDR3 has 17 residues. V shed 5 bases and J 9 bases; nucleotides not matched to a gene: 14.

The rearrangement joins TRBV2 to TRBJ1-4; D gene uncertain. There are 14 residues in the CDR3. Between the trimmed V and J ends, which lost 0 bases and 8 bases, there was a span of 10 bases. Germline V gene lookup returns CDR1 SNHLY and CDR2 FYNNEI. CDR3 bases: TGTGCCAGCAGTGAAGCGCTTCTGGGGGAAAAACTGTTTTTT. It is translated as CASSEALLGEKLFF.

The chain couples TRBV4-3 to TRBJ2-1; TRBD1 matches 7 bases. The V gene's germline CDR1 is LGHNA and CDR2 YSLEER. This CDR3 has 16 residues. V dropped 4 bases and J dropped 2; count of bases not matched to a gene: 8. In nucleotides, the CDR3 is TGCGCCAGCAGCCGGACAACAGGGGAGCCCTACAATGAGCAGTTCTTC. Translating it yields CASSRTTGEPYNEQFF.

The rearrangement links TRBV5-6 to TRBJ2-7, with D possibly TRBD2 on 5 matching bases. The V gene lost 4 bases and the J gene lost 0 bases, with 14 bases spanning the gap. This CDR3 has 15 amino acids. Germline values: CDR1 SGHDT, CDR2 YYEEEE. CDR3 residues: CASSKLATSSYEQYF. In DNA, the CDR3 is TGTGCCAGCAGCAAGCTAGCCACCAGCTCCTACGAGCAGTACTTC.

The genes are TRBV15 and TRBJ2-1; D not certain. Germline values: CDR1 LNHNV, CDR2 YYDKDF (reference sequence). This CDR3 has 14 amino acids. V lost 1 base to trimming and J lost 6 bases, with 10 bases between them. CDR3 coding DNA: TGTGCCACCAGCAGAGGGATTTGGTCCAATGAGCAGTTCTTC. Amino acid sequence: CATSRGIWSNEQFF. Full variable domain (rest looked up from reference TRBV15 and TRBJ2-1): DAMVIQNPRYQVTQFGKPVTLSCSQTLNHNVMYWYQQKSSQAPKLLFHYYDKDFNNEADTPDNFQSRRPNTSFCFLDIRSPGLGDTAMYLCATSRGIWSNEQFFGPGTRLTVL.

In this sample, this clonotype turned up a few times. The rearrangement uses TRBV7-9 and TRBJ1-5, with a weak D call TRBD1 (5 bases). Trimming left V 1 base short and J 7 bases short, with 11 bases between. The CDR3 has 14 amino acids. CDR1 is SEHNR, CDR2 FQNEAQ, per germline (reference sequence). For the CDR3, the DNA is TGTGCCAGCAGCTTAGACCGGGCAGGGCAGCCCCAGCATTTT. Translating gives CASSLDRAGQPQHF.

The chain couples TRBV25-1 to TRBJ1-1; tentative D call: TRBD1 (5 bases). Trimming removed 6 bases at V and 4 bases at J, with 12 bases between. Germline CDR1 reads MGHDK; CDR2 reads SYGVNS. The CDR3 has 13 residues. CDR3 nucleotides: TGTGCCAGCAGGGGTTGGGGCTTCACTGAAGCTTTCTTT. This codes for CASRGWGFTEAFF.

V is TRBV6-1 and J is TRBJ2-1, with a tentative D call TRBD2 (6 bases). The assigned J gene may be wrong: the sequence end matches TRBJ2-7 better. CDR1 and CDR2 from the germline V gene are MNHNS and SASEGT. The length of the CDR3 is 15 residues. The CDR3 here is CASSDYNGGYNEQYF. The CDR3 DNA reads as TGTGCCAGCAGTGACTACAACGGAGGGTACAATGAGCAGTACTTC.

This clonotype was observed a handful of times. The rearrangement uses TRBV7-2 and TRBJ1-1; no definite D call. The germline V gene encodes CDR1 SGHTA and CDR2 FQGNSA. V was clipped by 5 bases and J by 7 bases, with 17 bases between them. The length of the CDR3 is 14 residues. The CDR3 sequence: CASSLTSASGEAFF. For the CDR3, the DNA is TGTGCCAGCAGCCTGACATCCGCCTCGGGTGAAGCTTTCTTT.

This clonotype occurred a few times. The chain links TRBV7-2 to TRBJ2-1; D is uncertain. This CDR3 comprises 15 residues. Germline CDR1 reads SGHTA; CDR2 reads FQGNSA. The V gene lost 2 bases and the J gene lost 5 bases, with 13 bases spanning the gap. The CDR3 region has the DNA TGTGCCAGCAGCTTATGGGGTGGGCCAAACAATGAGCAGTTCTTC. Amino acids: CASSLWGGPNNEQFF.